The 7 T cell receptor beta chains listed next were all sequenced from one sample in a study of control samples from healthy donors and cancer patients. The method was immunoSEQ multiplex PCR; TCRdb's version includes in-frame clones alone and lacks a portion of them. The sample carries approximately 140,000 clones, about nine tenths recorded once. What was sequenced was blood. These receptors all stem from a man aged 30 to 39 in good health.

This chain joins TRBV6-1 and TRBJ2-5, with D perhaps TRBD1 (6 bases). CDR3 length: 15 residues. Germline V gene lookup returns CDR1 MNHNS and CDR2 SASEGT. Deletions cut 3 bases from V and 1 base from J, with 12 bases between. CDR3 sequence: CASSDMRGSQETQYF. CDR3 nucleotides: TGTGCCAGCAGTGACATGAGGGGGTCCCAAGAGACCCAGTACTTC.

The gene calls are TRBV2 and TRBJ2-5, with D perhaps TRBD1 or TRBD2 (6 bases each). This CDR3 is 14 amino acids long. Trimming stripped 7 bases from V and 1 base from J, with 13 bases between. The germline V gene encodes CDR1 SNHLY and CDR2 FYNNEI. DNA of the CDR3: TGTGCCAGCACGGCGGGACAAGTCCAAGAGACCCAGTACTTC. Amino acid sequence: CASTAGQVQETQYF.

The rearrangement uses TRBV27 and TRBJ2-1; D tentatively fits TRBD1 or TRBD2 (5 bases each). Trimming stripped 5 bases from V and 6 bases from J, with 17 bases between. The length of the CDR3 is 15 residues. CDR1 is MNHEY, CDR2 SMNVEV, per germline (reference sequence). In DNA form, the CDR3 reads TGTGCCAGCAGTGCCCGGGACCTAAGTTTCAATGAGCAGTTCTTC. Amino acids: CASSARDLSFNEQFF.

This clone was recorded once. This chain connects TRBV19 to TRBJ2-1; D not certain. There are 13 residues in the CDR3. Trimming took off 8 bases at V and 4 bases at J, with 12 bases between the two ends. CDR1 is LNHDA and CDR2 is SQIVND in the germline V gene (reference sequence). The CDR3 protein is CASGVGNYNEQFF. The CDR3 DNA sequence: TGTGCCAGTGGGGTGGGGAATTACAATGAGCAGTTCTTC.

About this clone: One end of the junction is discordant with germline, which a read error may explain. This rearrangement joins TRBV3-1 (or the pseudogene TRBV3-2) to TRBJ1-2, with D hard to call. This CDR3 comprises 12 residues. The germline CDR1 and CDR2 sequences are LGHDT and YNNKEL (reference sequence). The CDR3 region is CASSQTETFLAF. Here the CDR3 DNA reads TGTGCCAGCAGCCAAACCGAGACCTTTTTAGCCTTC.

The V gene is TRBV27, the J gene TRBJ1-1, with 7 bases aligning to TRBD1. J lost 2 bases, V lost 0 bases, and 9 bases had no gene match. Germline loops: CDR1 MNHEY, CDR2 SMNVEV (reference sequence). The CDR3 has 17 residues. CDR3 in DNA: TGTGCCAGCAGTTTATCAAGACAGGGCAGAGGAAACACTGAAGCTTTCTTT. This translates into CASSLSRQGRGNTEAFF.

V usage is TRBV5-1 and J usage is TRBJ2-1; 7 positions agree with TRBD1. With 0 bases clipped from V and 3 bases from J, the junction kept 6 bases outside the gene matches. There are 16 residues in the CDR3. CDR1 is SGHRS and CDR2 is YFSETQ in the germline V gene. CDR3 amino acids: CASSLVRDRFYNEQFF. CDR3 sequence (DNA): TGCGCCAGCAGCTTGGTTCGGGACAGATTCTACAATGAGCAGTTCTTC.